These T cell receptor beta chains were read from a single sample in a study of T cell changes during pregnancy in multiple sclerosis. Sequenced by immunoSEQ multiplex PCR; TCRdb stores in-frame clones only, minus some. The repertoire has about 59,000 clones, 92% of them found once; the top ten carry about 2.5%. The source material was peripheral blood, sampled in the first trimester of pregnancy. The source of these receptors is a female donor with multiple sclerosis, enrolled in a pregnancy study. The CDR3 runs from the conserved cysteine through the conserved F or W. A D gene is named only where the DNA matches it firmly. Some rows have no size entry. The others give once, few or many, or a class for an expanded clone.

clone size: NA
J gene: TRBJ1-1
D gene: TRBD1
V gene: TRBV6-6
CDR3 DNA: TGTGCCAGCACGCTCGTGGACAGGGGATCTGAAGCTTTCTTT
CDR3 protein: CASTLVDRGSEAFF

clone size: NA
J gene: TRBJ1-2
D gene: TRBD1
V gene: TRBV6-1
CDR3 DNA: TGTGCCAGCAGTGTTCGGACAGGGGTATCTCTTTACTATGGCTACACCTTC
CDR3 protein: CASSVRTGVSLYYGYTF

clone size: once
J gene: TRBJ1-4
D gene: NA
V gene: TRBV19
CDR3 DNA: TGTGCCAGTAGTATAGGAACAGGTCGTAATGAAAAACTGTTTTTT
CDR3 protein: CASSIGTGRNEKLFF

clone size: NA
J gene: TRBJ1-1
D gene: NA
V gene: TRBV19
CDR3 DNA: TGTGCCAGTAGTTCGGGATGGACTGAAGCTTTCTTT
CDR3 protein: CASSSGWTEAFF

clone size: NA
J gene: TRBJ2-1
D gene: NA
V gene: TRBV5-1
CDR3 DNA: TGCGCCAGCAGCTTGACAGGGATCGATGAGCAGTTCTTC
CDR3 protein: CASSLTGIDEQFF

clone size: NA
J gene: TRBJ2-1
D gene: TRBD2
V gene: TRBV9
CDR3 DNA: TGTGCCAGCACTGCTAGCGGGGGGATTTACAATGAGCAGTTCTTC
CDR3 protein: CASTASGGIYNEQFF

clone size: NA
J gene: TRBJ1-5
D gene: TRBD1
V gene: TRBV6-1
CDR3 DNA: TGTGCCAGCAGGGATGGACAGGGAGTCAATCAGCCCCAGCATTTT
CDR3 protein: CASRDGQGVNQPQHF

clone size: NA
J gene: TRBJ2-2
D gene: NA
V gene: TRBV19
CDR3 DNA: TGTGCCAGTAGTATGCTGACAGCTATGAACACCGGGGAGCTGTTTTTT
CDR3 protein: CASSMLTAMNTGELFF

clone size: NA
J gene: TRBJ2-3
D gene: NA
V gene: TRBV6-4
CDR3 DNA: TGTGCCAGCAGCGCCGGCGGAGGATCCACAGATACGCAGTATTTT
CDR3 protein: CASSAGGGSTDTQYF

clone size: NA
J gene: TRBJ1-1
D gene: TRBD1
V gene: TRBV5-4
CDR3 DNA: TGTGCCAGCAGCATACAGGGGGCCGCTGAAGCTTTCTTT
CDR3 protein: CASSIQGAAEAFF

clone size: NA
J gene: TRBJ2-1
D gene: TRBD2
V gene: TRBV27
CDR3 DNA: TGTGCCAGCAGTTCCCGGACTAGCTCCTTTCGCTCCTACAATGAGCAGTTCTTC
CDR3 protein: CASSSRTSSFRSYNEQFF

clone size: NA
J gene: TRBJ2-7
D gene: NA
V gene: TRBV18
CDR3 DNA: TGTGCCAGCTCACGTGGCAGGACCTACGAGCAGTACTTC
CDR3 protein: CASSRGRTYEQYF

clone size: NA
J gene: TRBJ2-7
D gene: TRBD2
V gene: TRBV14
CDR3 DNA: TGTGCCAGCAGCCAGGGTTGGACTAGCGGGAGTCCCTACGAGCAGTACTTC
CDR3 protein: CASSQGWTSGSPYEQYF

clone size: NA
J gene: TRBJ2-5
D gene: TRBD2
V gene: TRBV5-4
CDR3 DNA: TGTGCCAGCAGACTAGCGGGAGTTGAGACCCAGTACTTC
CDR3 protein: CASRLAGVETQYF

clone size: NA
J gene: TRBJ1-1
D gene: NA
V gene: TRBV7-9
CDR3 DNA: TGTGCCAGCAGCTTAGAAGGGAGGGACACTGAAGCTTTCTTT
CDR3 protein: CASSLEGRDTEAFF

clone size: NA
J gene: TRBJ1-1
D gene: NA
V gene: TRBV10-3
CDR3 DNA: TGTGCCATCAGTGGAGGCACTGAAGCTTTCTTT
CDR3 protein: CAISGGTEAFF

clone size: NA
J gene: TRBJ2-5
D gene: NA
V gene: TRBV28
CDR3 DNA: TGTGCCAGCAGTCCCCGGTTAGAAGAGACCCAGTACTTC
CDR3 protein: CASSPRLEETQYF

clone size: once
J gene: TRBJ2-7
D gene: TRBD2
V gene: TRBV5-6
CDR3 DNA: TGTGCCAGCAGCTACGGACTAGCGGCAATCTACGAGCAGTACTTC
CDR3 protein: CASSYGLAAIYEQYF

clone size: many
J gene: TRBJ1-5
D gene: TRBD1
V gene: TRBV7-9
CDR3 DNA: TGTGCCAGCAGTCCACAGGGGGATCAGCCCCAGCATTTT
CDR3 protein: CASSPQGDQPQHF

clone size: NA
J gene: TRBJ1-1
D gene: TRBD1
V gene: TRBV5-1
CDR3 DNA: TGCGCCAGCAGCTTGTTCCCTGGGACAGGGGGATCAAAGAACACTGAAGCTTTCTTT
CDR3 protein: CASSLFPGTGGSKNTEAFF

clone size: NA
J gene: TRBJ2-3
D gene: TRBD1
V gene: TRBV7-2
CDR3 DNA: TGTGCCAGCAGCCTTCGGACAGGGCGCACAGATACGCAGTATTTT
CDR3 protein: CASSLRTGRTDTQYF

clone size: NA
J gene: TRBJ1-5
D gene: TRBD1
V gene: TRBV25-1
CDR3 DNA: TGTGCCAGCAGCTCAGGGGGCTCTCAGCCCCAGCATTTT
CDR3 protein: CASSSGGSQPQHF